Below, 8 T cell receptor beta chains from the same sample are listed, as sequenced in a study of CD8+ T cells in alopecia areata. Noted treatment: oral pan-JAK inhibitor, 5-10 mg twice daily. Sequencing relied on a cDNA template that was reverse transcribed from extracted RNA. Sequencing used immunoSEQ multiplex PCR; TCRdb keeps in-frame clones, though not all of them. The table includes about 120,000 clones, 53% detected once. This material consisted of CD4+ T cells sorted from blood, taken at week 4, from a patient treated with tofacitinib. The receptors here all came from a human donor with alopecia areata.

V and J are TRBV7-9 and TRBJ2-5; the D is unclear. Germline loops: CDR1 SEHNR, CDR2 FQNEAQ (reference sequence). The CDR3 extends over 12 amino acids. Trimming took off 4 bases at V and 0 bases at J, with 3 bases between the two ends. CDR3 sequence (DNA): TGTGCCAGCAGCTACAACCAAGAGACCCAGTACTTC. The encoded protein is CASSYNQETQYF.

CDR3 in amino acids: CASSYSLTGDFDGYTF. In DNA, the CDR3 is TGTGCCAGCAGTTACTCACTGACAGGGGATTTCGATGGCTACACCTTC. The chain employs TRBV6-5 and TRBJ1-2, with TRBD1 matching 8 bases. The CDR3 totals 16 residues. The trim removed 0 bases at V and 6 bases at J, leaving 9 bases unmatched. CDR1 and CDR2 from the germline V gene are MNHEY and SVGAGI.

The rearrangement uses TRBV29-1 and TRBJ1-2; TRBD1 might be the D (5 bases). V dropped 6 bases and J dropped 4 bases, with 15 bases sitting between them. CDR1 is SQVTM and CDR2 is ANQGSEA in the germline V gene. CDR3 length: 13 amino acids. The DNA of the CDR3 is TGCAGCGTCACGGAGACAGTCCGCTATGGCTACACCTTC. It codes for CSVTETVRYGYTF.

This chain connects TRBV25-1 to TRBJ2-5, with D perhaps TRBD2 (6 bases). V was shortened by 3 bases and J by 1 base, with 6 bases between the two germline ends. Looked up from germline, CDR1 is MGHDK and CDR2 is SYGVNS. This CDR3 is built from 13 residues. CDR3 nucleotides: TGTGCCAGCAGTGACGGGGGCCAAGAGACCCAGTACTTC. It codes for CASSDGGQETQYF. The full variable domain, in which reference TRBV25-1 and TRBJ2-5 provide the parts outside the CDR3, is EADIYQTPRYLVIGTGKKITLECSQTMGHDKMYWYQQDPGMELHLIHYSYGVNSTEKGDLSSESTVSRIRTEHFPLTLESARPSHTSQYLCASSDGGQETQYFGPGTRLLVL.

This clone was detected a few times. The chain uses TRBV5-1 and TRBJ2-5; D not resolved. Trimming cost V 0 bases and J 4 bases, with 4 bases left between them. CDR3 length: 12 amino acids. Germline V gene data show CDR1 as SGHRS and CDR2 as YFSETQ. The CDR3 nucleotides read TGCGCCAGCAGCTTGGAGGGAGAGACCCAGTACTTC. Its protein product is CASSLEGETQYF.

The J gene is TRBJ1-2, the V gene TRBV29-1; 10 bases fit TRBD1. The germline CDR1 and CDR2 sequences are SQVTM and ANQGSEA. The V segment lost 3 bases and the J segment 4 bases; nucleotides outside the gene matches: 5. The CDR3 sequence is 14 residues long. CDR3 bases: TGCAGCGTTGACTCGGACAGGGGGTCCTATGGCTACACCTTC. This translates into CSVDSDRGSYGYTF.

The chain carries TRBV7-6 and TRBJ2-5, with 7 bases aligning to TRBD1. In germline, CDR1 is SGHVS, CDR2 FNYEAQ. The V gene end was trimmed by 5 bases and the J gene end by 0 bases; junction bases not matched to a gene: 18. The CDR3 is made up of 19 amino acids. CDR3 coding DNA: TGTGCCAGCAGCCCCCCTTACAGGGGCCCCCTCGTAAACCAAGAGACCCAGTACTTC. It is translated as CASSPPYRGPLVNQETQYF.

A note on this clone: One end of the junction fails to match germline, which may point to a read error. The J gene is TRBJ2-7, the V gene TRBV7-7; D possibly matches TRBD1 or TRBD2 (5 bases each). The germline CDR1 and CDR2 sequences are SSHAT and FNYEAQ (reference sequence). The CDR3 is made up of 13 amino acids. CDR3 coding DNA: TGTGCTAGCAGCCGAGGGGCTAGGGACCAGCAGTACTTC. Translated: CASSRGARDQQYF.